These 4 T cell receptor beta chains came from one sample sequenced in a study of T cells in Graves' hyperthyroidism and ophthalmopathy. What was amplified from RNA transcripts were TCR beta CDR3 regions. In the first-round RT-PCR of the TCR CDR3, the HTBI primer set was used. TCRdb processed the multiplex PCR reads anew with MiXCR; each CDR3 protein has one entry. The sample lists approximately 530,000 distinct CDR3 sequences; roughly a sixth were seen once. The sample taken for sequencing was blood. Receptors were obtained from a woman younger than 35 with Graves' hyperthyroidism.

The J gene is TRBJ1-1, the V gene TRBV4-3, with a weak D call TRBD1 (6 bases). The germline CDR1 and CDR2 sequences are LGHNA and YSLEER. CDR3 size: 14 residues. With 1 base removed from V and 6 bases from J, the gap between germline ends came to 12 bases. The CDR3 DNA reads TGCGCCAGCAGCCAAGCACACCCAGGGGCTGAAGCTTTCTTT. Protein: CASSQAHPGAEAFF.

This chain uses TRBV2 with TRBJ1-1, with D unclear. The CDR3 consists of 11 residues. Trimming removed 7 bases from V and 1 base from J, with 4 bases in between. Germline CDR1 reads SNHLY; CDR2 reads FYNNEI. Here the CDR3 DNA reads TGTGCCAGCATAAAGAACACTGAAGCTTTCTTT. The encoded protein is CASIKNTEAFF. The full variable domain, in which reference TRBV2 and TRBJ1-1 provide the parts outside the CDR3, is EPEVTQTPSHQVTQMGQEVILRCVPISNHLYFYWYRQILGQKVEFLVSFYNNEISEKSEIFDDQFSVERPDGSNFTLKIRSTKLEDSAMYFCASIKNTEAFFGQGTRLTVV.

The chain joins TRBV20-1 to TRBJ2-1, with 11 bases identical to TRBD1. V lost 5 bases and J lost 8; bases outside the gene matches: 11. CDR3 size: 15 residues. The germline gives CDR1 DFQATT, CDR2 SNEGSKA (reference sequence). CDR3 nucleotide sequence: TGCAGTGCTTACGGGACAGGGGGTATAGTCGATGAGCAGTTCTTC. Translation gives CSAYGTGGIVDEQFF.

This clonotype was seen many times. The chain couples TRBV5-5 to TRBJ1-1, with D maybe TRBD1 (5 bases). The CDR3 runs 16 residues. The germline CDR1 and CDR2 sequences are SGHKS and YYEKEE (reference sequence). The germline V and J ends were trimmed by 2 bases and 3 bases, with 17 bases remaining between them. The CDR3 region has the DNA TGTGCCAGCAGCTTATTTTTGGGGCGGTCGGACACTGAAGCTTTCTTT. Translation: CASSLFLGRSDTEAFF.